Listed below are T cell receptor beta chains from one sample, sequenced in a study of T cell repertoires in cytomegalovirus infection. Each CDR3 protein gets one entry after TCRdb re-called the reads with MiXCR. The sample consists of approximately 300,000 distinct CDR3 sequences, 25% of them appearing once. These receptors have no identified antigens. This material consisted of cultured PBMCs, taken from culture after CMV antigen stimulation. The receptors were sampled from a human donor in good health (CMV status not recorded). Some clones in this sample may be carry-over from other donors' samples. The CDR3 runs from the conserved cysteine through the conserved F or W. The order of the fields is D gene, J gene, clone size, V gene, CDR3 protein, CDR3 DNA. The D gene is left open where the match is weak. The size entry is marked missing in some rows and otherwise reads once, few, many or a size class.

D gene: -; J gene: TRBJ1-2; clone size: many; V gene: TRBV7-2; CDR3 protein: CASSATTNYGYTF; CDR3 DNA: TGTGCCAGCAGCGCCACGACGAACTATGGCTACACCTTC
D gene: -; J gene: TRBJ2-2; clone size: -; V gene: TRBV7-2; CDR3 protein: CASSPGLFNTGELFF; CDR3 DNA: TGTGCCAGCAGCCCTGGACTCTTTAACACCGGGGAGCTGTTTTTT
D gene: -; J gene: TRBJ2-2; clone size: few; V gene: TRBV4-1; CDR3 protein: CASSQENGRAGGELFF; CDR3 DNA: TGCGCCAGCAGCCAAGAAAATGGCAGGGCGGGCGGGGAGCTGTTTTTT
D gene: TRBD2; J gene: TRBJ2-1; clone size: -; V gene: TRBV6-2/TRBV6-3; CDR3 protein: CASRGEPGGSYNEQFF; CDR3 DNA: TGTGCCAGCAGGGGGGAGCCGGGAGGGTCCTACAATGAGCAGTTCTTC
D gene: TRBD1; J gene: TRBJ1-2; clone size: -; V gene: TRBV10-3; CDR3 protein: CAISRTGLYYGYTF; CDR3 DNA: TGTGCCATCAGCCGGACAGGGTTATACTATGGCTACACCTTC
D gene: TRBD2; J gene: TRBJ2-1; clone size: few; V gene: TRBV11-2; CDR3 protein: CASSLSGSGSVVFF; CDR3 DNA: TGTGCCAGCAGCCTCAGCGGTAGCGGGAGCGTTGTGTTCTTC
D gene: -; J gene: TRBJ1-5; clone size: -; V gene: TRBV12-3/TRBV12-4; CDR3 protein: CASSFDRLVQPQHF; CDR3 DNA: TGTGCCAGCAGTTTTGACAGGCTGGTGCAGCCCCAGCATTTT
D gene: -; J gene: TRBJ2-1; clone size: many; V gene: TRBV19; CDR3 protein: CASSIGSVNEQFF; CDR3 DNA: TGTGCCAGTAGTATTGGGAGCGTCAATGAGCAGTTCTTC
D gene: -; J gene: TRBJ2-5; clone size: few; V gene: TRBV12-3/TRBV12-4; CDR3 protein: CASSGAGLKTQYF; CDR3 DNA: TGTGCCAGCAGTGGGGCGGGGCTAAAGACCCAGTACTTC
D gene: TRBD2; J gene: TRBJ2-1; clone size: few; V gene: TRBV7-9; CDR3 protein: CASSFPREGRQFF; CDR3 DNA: TGTGCCAGCAGCTTCCCACGGGAGGGTAGGCAGTTCTTC
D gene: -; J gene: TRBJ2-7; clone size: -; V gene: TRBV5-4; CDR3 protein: CASSPSPLKYEQYF; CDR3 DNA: TGTGCCAGCAGCCCTTCCCCGCTAAAATACGAGCAGTACTTC
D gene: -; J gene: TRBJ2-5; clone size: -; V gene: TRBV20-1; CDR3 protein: CSAGDNGQETQYF; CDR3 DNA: TGCAGTGCGGGGGATAACGGGCAAGAGACCCAGTACTTC
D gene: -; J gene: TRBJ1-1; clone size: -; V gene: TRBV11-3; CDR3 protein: CASSLGGGSVEAFF; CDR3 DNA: TGTGCCAGCAGCTTAGGGGGCGGGAGTGTTGAAGCTTTCTTT
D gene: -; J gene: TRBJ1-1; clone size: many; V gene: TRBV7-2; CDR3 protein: CASSTQSDTEAFF; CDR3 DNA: TGTGCCAGCAGTACCCAGAGCGACACTGAAGCTTTCTTT
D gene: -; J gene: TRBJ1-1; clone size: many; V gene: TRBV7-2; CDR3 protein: CASSWLQGSTFF; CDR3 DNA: TGTGCCAGCAGCTGGCTCCAAGGCAGTACATTCTTT
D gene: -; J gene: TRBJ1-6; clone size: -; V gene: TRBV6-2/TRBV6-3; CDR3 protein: CASSNPGNSPLHF; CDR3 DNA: TGTGCCAGCAGTAACCCAGGGAATTCACCCCTCCACTTT
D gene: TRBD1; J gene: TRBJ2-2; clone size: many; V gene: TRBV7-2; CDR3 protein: CASSFTGQVRELFF; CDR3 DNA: TGTGCCAGCAGCTTTACGGGACAGGTCCGAGAGCTGTTTTTT
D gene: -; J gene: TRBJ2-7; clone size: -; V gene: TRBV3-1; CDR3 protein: CASSPGRTYEQYF; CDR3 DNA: TGTGCCAGCAGCCCGGGCCGGACGTACGAGCAGTACTTC
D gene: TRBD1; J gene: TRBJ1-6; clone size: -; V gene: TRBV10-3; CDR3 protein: CAITRDSANSPLHF; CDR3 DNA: TGTGCCATCACCCGGGACAGCGCTAATTCACCCCTCCACTTT
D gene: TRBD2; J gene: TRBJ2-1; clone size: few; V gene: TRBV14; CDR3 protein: CASSPTILAGGDNEQFF; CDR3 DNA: TGTGCCAGCAGCCCCACCATACTAGCGGGAGGGGACAATGAGCAGTTCTTC
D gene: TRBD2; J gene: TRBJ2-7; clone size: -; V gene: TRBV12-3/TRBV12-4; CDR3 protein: CASSFVAGAYYEQYF; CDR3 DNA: TGTGCCAGCAGTTTTGTGGCGGGAGCCTACTACGAGCAGTACTTC
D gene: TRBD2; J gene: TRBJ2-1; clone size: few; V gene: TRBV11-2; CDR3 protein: CASRLKTGGSSSYNEQFF; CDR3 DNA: TGTGCCAGCAGACTAAAGACGGGAGGCTCCAGCTCCTACAATGAGCAGTTCTTC
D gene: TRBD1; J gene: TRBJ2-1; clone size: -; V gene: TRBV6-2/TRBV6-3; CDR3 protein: CASRGTEYYNEQFF; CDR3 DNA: TGTGCCAGCAGGGGGACAGAGTATTACAATGAGCAGTTCTTC
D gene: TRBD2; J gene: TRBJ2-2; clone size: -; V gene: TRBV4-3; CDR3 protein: CASSQDAGLSANTGELFF; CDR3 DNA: TGCGCCAGCAGCCAAGATGCGGGACTATCCGCGAACACCGGGGAGCTGTTTTTT
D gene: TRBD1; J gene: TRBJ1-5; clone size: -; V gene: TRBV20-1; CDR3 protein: CSARPRQGVYSNQPQHF; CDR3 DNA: TGCAGTGCTAGACCGAGACAGGGAGTTTATAGCAATCAGCCCCAGCATTTT
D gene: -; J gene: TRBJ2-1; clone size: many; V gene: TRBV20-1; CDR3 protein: CSAKWRLGNNEQFF; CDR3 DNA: TGCAGTGCTAAATGGAGGTTGGGGAACAATGAGCAGTTCTTC
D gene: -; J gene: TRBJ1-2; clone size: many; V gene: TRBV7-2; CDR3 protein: CASSPYLTANYGYTF; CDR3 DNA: TGTGCCAGCAGCCCTTATCTAACAGCTAACTATGGCTACACCTTC
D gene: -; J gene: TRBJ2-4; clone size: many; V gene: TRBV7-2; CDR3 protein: CASSLGWTNLAKNIQYF; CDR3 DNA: TGTGCCAGCAGCTTAGGCTGGACTAACCTAGCCAAAAACATTCAGTACTTC
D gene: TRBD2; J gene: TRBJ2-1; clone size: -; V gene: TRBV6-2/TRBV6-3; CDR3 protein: CASSSGTSPVNEQFF; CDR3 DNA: TGTGCCAGCAGTTCCGGGACTAGCCCTGTCAATGAGCAGTTCTTC
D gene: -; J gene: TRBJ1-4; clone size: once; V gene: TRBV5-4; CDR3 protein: CASSADSTYNEKLFF; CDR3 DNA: TGTGCCAGCAGCGCGGACAGCACTTATAATGAAAAACTGTTTTTT
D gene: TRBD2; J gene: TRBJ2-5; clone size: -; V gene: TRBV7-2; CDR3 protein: CASSLQPPSGRGETQYF; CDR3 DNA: TGTGCCAGCAGCTTACAGCCCCCTAGCGGGAGGGGGGAGACCCAGTACTTC
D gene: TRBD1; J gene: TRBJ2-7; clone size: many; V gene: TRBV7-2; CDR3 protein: CASSYSPGQGAHEQYF; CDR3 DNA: TGTGCCAGCAGCTACTCGCCGGGACAGGGGGCCCACGAGCAGTACTTC
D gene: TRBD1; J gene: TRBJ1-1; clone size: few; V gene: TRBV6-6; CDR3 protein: CASTFTTGGLEAFF; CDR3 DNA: TGTGCCAGCACCTTTACGACAGGGGGCCTTGAAGCTTTCTTT
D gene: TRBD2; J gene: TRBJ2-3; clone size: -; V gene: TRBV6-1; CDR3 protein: CASTRTSGGTQYF; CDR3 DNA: TGTGCCAGCACCCGGACTAGCGGGGGGACGCAGTATTTT
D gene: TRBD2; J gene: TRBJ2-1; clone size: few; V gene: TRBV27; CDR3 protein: CASTLSVAGSSYNEQFF; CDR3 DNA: TGTGCCAGCACTCTATCTGTAGCGGGTAGCTCCTACAATGAGCAGTTCTTC
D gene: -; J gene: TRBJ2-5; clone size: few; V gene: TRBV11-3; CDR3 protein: CASSTGHGGQETQYF; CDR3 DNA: TGTGCCAGCAGCACGGGACACGGAGGCCAAGAGACCCAGTACTTC
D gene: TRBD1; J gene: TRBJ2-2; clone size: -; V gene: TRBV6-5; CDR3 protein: CASRLQGGTGELFF; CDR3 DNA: TGTGCCAGCAGGCTACAGGGGGGAACCGGGGAGCTGTTTTTT
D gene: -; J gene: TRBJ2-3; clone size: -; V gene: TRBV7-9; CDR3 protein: CASSSRPGPDTQYF; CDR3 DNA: TGTGCCAGCAGCTCTAGGCCGGGGCCAGATACGCAGTATTTT
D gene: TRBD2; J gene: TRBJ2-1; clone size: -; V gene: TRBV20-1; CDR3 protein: CSARDSGTSGSNEQFF; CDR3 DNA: TGCAGTGCTAGAGATAGTGGGACTAGCGGGAGCAATGAGCAGTTCTTC
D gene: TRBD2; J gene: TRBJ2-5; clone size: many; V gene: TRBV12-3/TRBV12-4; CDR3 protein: CASSIDRAGGETQYF; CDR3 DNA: TGTGCCAGCAGTATCGACAGGGCGGGGGGGGAGACCCAGTACTTC